The 23 T cell receptor beta chains presented below share a single source sample, sequenced in a study of blood T cell repertoires in COVID-19. TCRdb's table, derived via immunoSEQ multiplex PCR, lists solely in-frame clones and lacks some. The sample carries 100,000 to 130,000 clones, around 88% recorded once. The sequenced material came from peripheral blood. The receptors derive from a man between 45 and 60 years old with active or convalescent COVID-19.

This clone appeared a single time. V is TRBV27 and J is TRBJ2-2; the D gene is possibly TRBD1 (5 bases). Looked up from germline, CDR1 is MNHEY and CDR2 is SMNVEV (reference sequence). This CDR3 comprises 15 residues. The V end was cut by 5 bases, the J end by 7 bases, with 17 bases between. The CDR3 DNA follows: TGTGCCAGCAGTGGAACCAGGGTTTCCATCGGGGAGCTGTTTTTT. It yields the protein CASSGTRVSIGELFF.

This clone was detected only once. CDR3 loop: CAIRGSSSYGYTF. DNA for the CDR3: TGTGCCATCAGGGGCTCTTCCTCCTATGGCTACACCTTC. J is TRBJ1-2 and V is TRBV10-3; D is unresolved. The CDR3 loop spans 13 amino acids. Germline V gives CDR1 ENHRY, CDR2 SYGVKD. V was clipped by 6 bases and J by 4 bases, with 12 bases between them.

CDR3 amino acids: CASSHRRETNYGYTF. CDR3 in DNA: TGTGCCAGCAGTCACCGACGGGAAACTAACTATGGCTACACCTTC. V is TRBV6-2 or TRBV6-3 and J is TRBJ1-2; D gene uncertain. Per germline, CDR1 MNHEY and CDR2 SVGEGT. There are 15 residues in the CDR3. Trimming stripped 5 bases from V and 0 bases from J, with 13 bases between.

The genes are TRBV28 and TRBJ2-7; weak D call: TRBD2 (7 bases). From germline, CDR1 is MDHEN and CDR2 SYDVKM. Trimming took 8 bases from V and 7 from J, leaving 15 bases between them. CDR3 length: 12 amino acids. This CDR3 is CASRGGGLEQYF. The CDR3 DNA is TGTGCCAGCCGAGGGGGGGGGCTTGAGCAGTACTTC.

The CDR3 DNA is TGTGCCAGCTCACCCCGGTTGATTTCCGGCGAGCAGTACTTC. Translating it yields CASSPRLISGEQYF. The rearrangement links TRBV18 to TRBJ2-7, with D unresolved. CDR3 length: 14 amino acids. The V and J ends lost 3 bases and 6 bases respectively, with 15 bases between them. CDR1 is KGHSH, CDR2 LQKENI, per germline.

The chain has TRBV27 and TRBJ2-1; 8 bases are shared with TRBD1. Trimming cost V 4 bases and J 4 bases; bases outside gene matches: 6. The germline V gene has CDR1 MNHEY and CDR2 SMNVEV (reference sequence). The CDR3 totals 15 residues. The CDR3 DNA is TGTGCCAGCAGTTCGATCGGGACAGGATACAATGAGCAGTTCTTC. Its translation: CASSSIGTGYNEQFF.

The rearrangement joins TRBV28 to TRBJ1-5, with D possibly matching TRBD1 (6 bases). V shed 2 bases and J shed 9 bases, with 8 bases lying between them. Germline V gene data show CDR1 as MDHEN and CDR2 as SYDVKM. The CDR3 runs to 12 residues. DNA for the CDR3: TGTGCCAGCAGTTTAGCGACAGGGCCCCAGCATTTT. This codes for CASSLATGPQHF.

V is TRBV10-3 and J is TRBJ2-7; TRBD1 matches 12 bases. This CDR3 has 14 residues. The trim removed 4 bases at V and 4 bases at J, leaving 2 bases unmatched. In germline, CDR1 is ENHRY, CDR2 SYGVKD. CDR3 in amino acids: CAISGGQGAYEQYF. The DNA for the CDR3 is TGTGCCATCAGTGGGGGACAGGGGGCGTACGAGCAGTACTTC.

This clone was seen once. J is TRBJ2-1 and V is TRBV6-4; possibly TRBD2 for D (6 bases). The V gene's germline CDR1 is MRHNA and CDR2 SNTAGT. V was clipped by 3 bases and J by 0 bases, with 9 bases between them. The CDR3 loop spans 15 amino acids. CDR3 protein: CASSEGGTSYNEQFF. The CDR3 DNA reads TGTGCCAGCAGTGAGGGCGGGACCTCCTACAATGAGCAGTTCTTC.

CDR3 DNA sequence: TGTGCCAGCAGTTACTCGATGGACTTCTACAATGAGCAGTTCTTC. Its translation: CASSYSMDFYNEQFF. The chain links TRBV6-2 or TRBV6-3 to TRBJ2-1; weak D call: TRBD2 (5 bases). CDR1 is MNHEY and CDR2 is SVGEGT in the germline V gene. The CDR3 is 15 amino acids. Between the trimmed V and J ends, which lost 0 bases and 3 bases, there was a span of 9 bases.

J is TRBJ1-6 and V is TRBV11-2, with 7 bases fitting TRBD1. V was clipped by 5 bases and J by 10 bases; unmatched bases: 8. The CDR3 sequence is 14 residues long. The germline gives CDR1 SGHAT, CDR2 FQNNGV. The DNA for the CDR3 is TGTGCCAGCAGCCAACAGGGGATTGAATCACCCCTCCACTTT. Translation gives CASSQQGIESPLHF.

This clone was counted only a few times. The chain recombines TRBV4-3 with TRBJ2-7, with 8 bases that match TRBD1. With V trimmed by 3 bases and J by 3 bases, 10 bases remained unmatched. The CDR3 is 16 residues long. Germline V gene data show CDR1 as LGHNA and CDR2 as YSLEER. The CDR3 nucleotides are TGCGCCAGCAGCCAGGAGCACTACAGGGGGATCTACGAGCAGTACTTC. Amino acids: CASSQEHYRGIYEQYF.

A single count supports this clone. The CDR3 DNA sequence: TGTGCCACCCAAAAACAGGGGGCCTCCTCTGGAAACACCATATATTTT. This codes for CATQKQGASSGNTIYF. This chain joins TRBV28 and TRBJ1-3; TRBD1 matches at 9 bases. V gave up 10 bases and J gave up 0 bases; unmatched junction bases: 10. Germline lookup yields CDR1 MDHEN and CDR2 SYDVKM. CDR3 length equals 16 residues.

This chain joins TRBV28 and TRBJ1-5; 10 nucleotides match TRBD1. The ends lost 3 bases at V and 4 bases at J; junction bases unmatched: 6. Per the germline V gene, CDR1 is MDHEN and CDR2 is SYDVKM. The CDR3 length is 16 residues. The CDR3 here is CASSFLSGQGNQPQHF. The CDR3 coding sequence is TGTGCCAGCAGTTTTCTCTCGGGACAGGGGAATCAGCCCCAGCATTTT.

The chain is built from TRBV7-6 and TRBJ1-1, with D tentatively TRBD1 (5 bases). Trimming took 1 base from V and 4 from J, leaving 10 bases between them. Germline CDR1 reads SGHVS; CDR2 reads FNYEAQ. This CDR3 region has 14 residues. The CDR3 sequence is CASSLGWGGTEAFF. In DNA form, the CDR3 reads TGTGCCAGCAGCTTAGGATGGGGCGGCACTGAAGCTTTCTTT.

V and J are TRBV5-8 and TRBJ2-6; 7 bases are a match to TRBD1. V shed 6 bases and J 3 bases; nucleotides not matched to a gene: 15. The V gene's germline CDR1 is SGHTS and CDR2 YDEGEE. The CDR3 totals 18 residues. CDR3 in amino acids: CASNLRQGHGLGANVLTF. For the CDR3, the DNA is TGTGCCAGCAACCTAAGACAGGGTCACGGTCTTGGGGCCAACGTCCTGACTTTC.

V usage is TRBV2 and J usage is TRBJ1-4; tentative D call: TRBD1 (6 bases). There are 16 residues in the CDR3. Between the trimmed V and J ends, which lost 7 bases and 4 bases, there was a span of 19 bases. Germline CDR1 is SNHLY and CDR2 is FYNNEI. CDR3 region: CASNGVWGPGNEKLFF. CDR3 bases: TGTGCCAGCAACGGCGTTTGGGGGCCTGGTAATGAAAAACTGTTTTTT.

This chain uses TRBV7-9 with TRBJ2-2; 9 nucleotides align to TRBD2. V dropped 5 bases and J dropped 4; count of bases not matched to a gene: 8. The CDR3 length is 16 residues. Germline CDR1 and CDR2: SEHNR and FQNEAQ (reference sequence). The CDR3 protein is CASSGGREGPTGELFF. The CDR3 nucleotides read TGTGCCAGCAGCGGGGGGCGGGAGGGCCCCACCGGGGAGCTGTTTTTT.

The rearrangement links TRBV7-6 to TRBJ2-1; 7 positions match TRBD2. CDR3 length: 16 residues. Germline V gene lookup returns CDR1 SGHVS and CDR2 FNYEAQ. V lost 1 base to trimming and J lost 5 bases; unmatched junction nucleotides: 8. DNA of the CDR3: TGTGCCAGCAGCTTAGTTCGCCAGCGGGGTCACAATGAGCAGTTCTTC. This codes for CASSLVRQRGHNEQFF.

V and J are TRBV28 and TRBJ1-5; D might be TRBD1 (5 bases). V was pared by 3 bases and J by 4 bases, with 13 bases between. The CDR3 length is 15 residues. CDR1 is MDHEN and CDR2 is SYDVKM in the germline V gene. The DNA of the CDR3 is TGTGCCAGCAGTTTTTCTGGAGGGGCGAATCAGCCCCAGCATTTT. Amino acids: CASSFSGGANQPQHF.

This sequence joins TRBV5-4 and TRBJ2-5; 7 bases fit TRBD1. Trimming at V came to 3 bases and at J to 5 bases, leaving 7 bases not matched to a gene. The CDR3 extends over 14 amino acids. Germline-derived CDR1 and CDR2 are SGHNT and YYREEE (reference sequence). The CDR3 spells CASSSRDRGETQYF. The DNA of the CDR3 is TGTGCCAGCAGCTCCCGGGACAGAGGGGAGACCCAGTACTTC.

The chain uses TRBV5-1 and TRBJ2-3; 7 bases are a match to TRBD2. The V gene's germline CDR1 is SGHRS and CDR2 YFSETQ. V lost 8 bases and J lost 0; bases outside the gene matches: 6. CDR3 size: 14 residues. CDR3 in DNA: TGCGCCAGTTCCATTAGCGGGAGCACAGATACGCAGTATTTT. It yields the protein CASSISGSTDTQYF.

The CDR3 DNA follows: TGTGCCAGCAGCGGAACTCCGGGACAGCCCCAGCATTTT. Its protein is CASSGTPGQPQHF. The chain joins TRBV7-2 to TRBJ1-5; no definite D call. With 5 bases removed from V and 7 bases from J, the gap between germline ends came to 12 bases. Germline V gene sequence: CDR1 SGHTA, CDR2 FQGNSA. The CDR3 has 13 amino acids.